This is a list of T cell receptor beta chains from one sample in a study of blood T cells in healthy people across ages. Each CDR3 protein is one row after TCRdb ran MiXCR on the 5' RACE reads. The sample carries 1.2 million to 1.5 million distinct CDR3 sequences, 42% recorded once. The sample consisted of blood. The receptors were gathered from a woman under 30 in good health. The CDR3 runs from the conserved cysteine through the conserved F or W. Fields, in order: J gene, clone size, D gene, V gene, CDR3 protein, CDR3 DNA. A D gene is named only where the DNA matches it firmly. Only some rows state a clone size, as once, few, many or a class for expanded clones.

TRBJ2-1 - TRBD2 TRBV20-1 CSALGTSGANNEQFF TGCAGTGCCCTCGGGACTAGCGGGGCGAACAATGAGCAGTTCTTC
TRBJ1-4 - TRBD1 TRBV7-9 CASSSDLGTDGRGVGKLFF TGTGCCAGCAGCTCCGACCTCGGGACAGACGGACGTGGGGTGGGAAAACTGTTTTTT
TRBJ2-5 - TRBD2 TRBV11-2 CASSLAVAGGWETQYF TGTGCCAGCAGCTTAGCCGTAGCGGGGGGCTGGGAGACCCAGTACTTC
TRBJ2-3 - - TRBV24-1 CATSDQQVTDTQYF TGTGCCACCAGTGACCAGCAGGTAACAGATACGCAGTATTTT
TRBJ1-1 - - TRBV30 CAWTKGLMNTEAFF TGTGCCTGGACGAAGGGACTGATGAACACTGAAGCTTTCTTT
TRBJ1-3 once - TRBV20-1 CSASVRGAGNTIYF TGCAGTGCTAGTGTCCGGGGGGCTGGAAACACCATATATTTT
TRBJ2-1 - TRBD2 TRBV7-2 CASSPSGGGVYEQFF TGTGCCAGCAGCCCCTCAGGCGGGGGGGTATATGAGCAGTTCTTC
TRBJ2-5 many - TRBV6-2/TRBV6-3 CASKDYPETQYF TGTGCCAGCAAAGACTACCCAGAGACCCAGTACTTC
TRBJ2-1 many - TRBV29-1 CSVVFSGWGEAYNEQFF TGCAGCGTTGTATTCTCGGGCTGGGGGGAGGCCTACAATGAGCAGTTCTTC
TRBJ2-5 - - TRBV11-2 CASGGRGNNEQYF TGTGCCAGCGGGGGGAGAGGAAACAATGAGCAGTACTTC
TRBJ1-5 few - TRBV20-1 CSARTGYQPQHF TGCAGTGCTAGGACGGGGTACCAGCCCCAGCATTTT
TRBJ2-7 few TRBD2 TRBV18 CASSPPGLAGGNEQYF TGTGCCAGCTCACCACCGGGACTAGCGGGAGGGAATGAGCAGTACTTC
TRBJ2-7 few TRBD2 TRBV3-1 CASSKTSAEQYF TGTGCCAGCAGTAAAACTAGCGCCGAGCAGTACTTC
TRBJ2-1 - TRBD2 TRBV7-9 CASSFRWIAGTSAYNEQFF TGTGCCAGCAGCTTTCGCTGGATTGCCGGGACTAGCGCCTACAATGAGCAGTTCTTC
TRBJ2-7 few - TRBV20-1 CSASQTDGGGIYAYEQYF TGCAGTGCTAGCCAAACCGATGGAGGGGGAATCTATGCCTACGAGCAGTACTTC
TRBJ2-2 - - TRBV2 CASMAATNTGELFF TGTGCCAGCATGGCAGCGACGAACACCGGGGAGCTGTTTTTT
TRBJ1-2 once - TRBV28 CASSLYSGQSSGYTF TGTGCCAGCAGTTTATACAGCGGGCAGTCTTCTGGCTACACCTTC
TRBJ1-2 - TRBD1 TRBV12-3/TRBV12-4 CASRDRGRTYGYTF TGTGCCAGCAGGGACAGGGGGCGTACCTATGGCTACACCTTC
TRBJ1-2 many - TRBV12-3/TRBV12-4 CAISRQVLSGYTF TGTGCCATCAGTCGACAGGTTTTGTCTGGCTACACCTTC
TRBJ2-3 - - TRBV5-1 CASSPEQGTDTQYF TGCGCCAGCAGCCCGGAACAGGGAACAGATACGCAGTATTTT
TRBJ1-1 - TRBD1 TRBV10-3 CDISAWGQGITDEAFF TGTGACATCAGTGCGTGGGGACAGGGGATTACCGATGAAGCTTTCTTT
TRBJ2-1 - - TRBV14 CASSLDPYTANVPNEQFF TGTGCCAGCAGCCTCGATCCTTATACTGCAAATGTCCCCAATGAGCAGTTCTTC
TRBJ2-5 - - TRBV11-2 CASSLAAKETQYF TGTGCCAGCAGCCTGGCGGCCAAAGAGACCCAGTACTTC
TRBJ2-4 few - TRBV7-9 CAGEEAKNIQYF TGTGCCGGGGAGGAAGCCAAAAACATTCAGTACTTC
TRBJ1-5 - - TRBV15 CATSRERAGQPQHF TGTGCCACCAGCAGAGAGAGGGCCGGTCAGCCCCAGCATTTT
TRBJ2-5 few - TRBV11-2 CASSQTSWYGETQYF TGTGCCAGCAGCCAAACTAGCTGGTATGGGGAGACCCAGTACTTC
TRBJ2-4 - TRBD1 TRBV11-2 CASSLTQGTSKNIQYF TGTGCCAGCAGCTTGACACAGGGGACCTCCAAAAACATTCAGTACTTC
TRBJ2-7 - - TRBV10-3 CAMGGGLGDEQYF TGTGCCATGGGAGGTGGCCTTGGGGACGAGCAGTACTTC
TRBJ1-2 - - TRBV7-9 CASSFRSGPGNLDANYGYTF TGTGCCAGCAGCTTTAGAAGCGGACCTGGAAATCTTGATGCTAACTATGGCTACACCTTC
TRBJ2-7 - TRBD1 TRBV5-1 CASSWDRANSYEQYF TGCGCCAGCAGCTGGGACAGGGCCAACTCCTACGAGCAGTACTTC
TRBJ2-1 - - TRBV9 CASSVASGGRGNEQFF TGTGCCAGCAGCGTAGCGAGCGGGGGCAGGGGGAATGAGCAGTTCTTC
TRBJ2-7 - - TRBV4-2 CASSQEGGTGAYEQYF TGTGCCAGCAGCCAAGAGGGTGGTACAGGAGCCTACGAGCAGTACTTC
TRBJ1-6 many - TRBV9 CASSAQGNNSPLHF TGTGCCAGCAGCGCGCAGGGCAATAATTCACCCCTCCACTTT
TRBJ2-1 - - TRBV6-1 CASSDASYNEQFF TGTGCCAGCAGTGATGCGAGCTACAATGAGCAGTTCTTC
TRBJ2-1 - TRBD2 TRBV6-2/TRBV6-3 CASSYEGLVGGLIYNEQFF TGTGCCAGCAGTTACGAGGGACTAGTGGGAGGCCTTATCTACAATGAGCAGTTCTTC
TRBJ2-2 - - TRBV29-1 CSAHEPAGELFF TGCAGCGCCCACGAGCCCGCCGGGGAGCTGTTTTTT
TRBJ1-4 - - TRBV6-2/TRBV6-3 CASSSPMDEKLFF TGTGCCAGCAGTTCCCCGATGGATGAAAAACTGTTTTTT
TRBJ2-1 once TRBD2 TRBV27 CASKGRAGWSYNEQFF TGTGCCAGCAAAGGTCGAGCGGGATGGTCCTACAATGAGCAGTTCTTC
TRBJ2-4 once - TRBV7-9 CASSLGSGEAKNIQYF TGTGCCAGCAGCTTAGGTTCCGGGGAAGCCAAAAACATTCAGTACTTC
TRBJ2-2 - TRBD2 TRBV2 CASSLGLAGGPVTGELFF TGTGCCAGCAGTCTAGGACTAGCGGGGGGGCCGGTCACCGGGGAGCTGTTTTTT
TRBJ1-1 - - TRBV29-1 CSVNKEANTEAFF TGCAGCGTTAACAAGGAGGCGAACACTGAAGCTTTCTTT
TRBJ2-6 - TRBD2 TRBV7-2 CASSRGGGSGANVLTF TGTGCCAGCAGCCGGGGCGGGGGCTCTGGGGCCAACGTCCTGACTTTC
TRBJ2-1 few - TRBV7-3 CASSLTYPYNEQFF TGTGCCAGCAGCTTAACCTACCCCTACAATGAGCAGTTCTTC
TRBJ1-5 - - TRBV10-3 CAISQGRGNQPQHF TGTGCCATCAGTCAGGGCCGCGGCAATCAGCCCCAGCATTTT
TRBJ2-1 few TRBD2 TRBV6-5 CASRGAGTRRNEQFF TGTGCCAGCAGGGGAGCCGGGACTAGAAGGAATGAGCAGTTCTTC
TRBJ2-5 - - TRBV5-1 CASSLSQGRAFQETQYF TGCGCCAGCAGCTTAAGTCAGGGACGGGCTTTTCAAGAGACCCAGTACTTC
TRBJ2-7 - TRBD2 TRBV6-1 CASILAGGHYEQYF TGTGCCAGCATCCTAGCGGGGGGACACTACGAGCAGTACTTC
TRBJ1-5 - - TRBV23-1 CASSQRGNNQPQHF TGCGCCAGCAGTCAGCGGGGGAACAATCAGCCCCAGCATTTT
TRBJ1-6 - TRBD1 TRBV5-1 CASSLDSKLTGRPGNSPLYF TGCGCCAGCAGCTTAGATTCTAAACTGACAGGGCGGCCCGGTAATTCACCCCTCTACTTT
TRBJ2-7 - - TRBV6-6 CASSPAQYLGGVYEQYF TGTGCCAGCAGTCCAGCCCAGTATCTCGGGGGAGTCTACGAGCAGTACTTC
TRBJ1-2 few - TRBV3-1 CASSHYKGGVSNYGYTF TGTGCCAGCAGCCATTATAAGGGGGGCGTCTCTAACTATGGCTACACCTTC
TRBJ2-7 many - TRBV12-3/TRBV12-4 CASSRLGYEQYF TGTGCCAGCAGCCGATTGGGGTACGAGCAGTACTTC